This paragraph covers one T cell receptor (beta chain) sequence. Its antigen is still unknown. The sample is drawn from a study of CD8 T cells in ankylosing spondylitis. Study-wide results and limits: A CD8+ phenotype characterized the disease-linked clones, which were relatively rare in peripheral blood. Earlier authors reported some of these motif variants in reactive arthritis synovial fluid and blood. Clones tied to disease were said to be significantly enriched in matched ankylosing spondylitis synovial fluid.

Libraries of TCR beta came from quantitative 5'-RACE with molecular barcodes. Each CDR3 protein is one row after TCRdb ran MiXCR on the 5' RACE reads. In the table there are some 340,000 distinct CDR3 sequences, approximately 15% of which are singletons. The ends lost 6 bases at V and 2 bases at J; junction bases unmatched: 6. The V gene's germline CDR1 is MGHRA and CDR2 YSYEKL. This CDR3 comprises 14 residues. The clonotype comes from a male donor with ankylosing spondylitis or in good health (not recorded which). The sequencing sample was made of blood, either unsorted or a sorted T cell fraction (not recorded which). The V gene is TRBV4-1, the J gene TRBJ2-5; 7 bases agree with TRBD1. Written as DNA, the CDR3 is TGCGCCAGCAGACAACAGGGGCCTCAAGAGACCCAGTACTTC. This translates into CASRQQGPQETQYF.